One and the same sample provided the 32 T cell receptor beta chains below, sequenced in a study of patients and donors after allogeneic stem cell transplantation (dated by TCRdb to between 2020 and 2021). Receptors were amplified or captured by RT-PCR. TCRdb shows the sequencer as NextSeq 550. The raw public reads went through TCRdb reprocessing: fastp at Q25, MiXCR clone calling, in-frame beta chains kept. Identical CDR3 protein sequences are pooled into one entry, listed with their most common genes and DNA. Across this sample there are 900,000 to 1,000,000 distinct CDR3 sequences, with about 20% seen only once. The ten top clones hold 5% to 6.5% of the sample. Sequenced sample: blood, either unsorted or a sorted T cell fraction (not recorded which). These receptors were collected from a human donor who was either an allogeneic HSCT recipient or a stem cell or donor lymphocyte infusion donor (not recorded which). It is not recorded whose cells these are; they may come from a transplant donor.

This sequence joins TRBV9 and TRBJ2-5; TRBD2 matches at 8 bases. Per the germline V gene, CDR1 is SGDLS and CDR2 is YYNGEE. The CDR3 is 14 amino acids. Trimming cost V 4 bases and J 5 bases; bases outside gene matches: 7. The CDR3 loop is CASSTRGLAETQYF. The CDR3 bases are TGTGCCAGCAGCACTCGCGGACTAGCCGAGACCCAGTACTTC.

CDR3 nucleotide sequence: TGTGCTAGTGGTAGTCCGGGCATCCCCGACACGCAGTATTTT. It encodes CASGSPGIPDTQYF. The chain uses TRBV12-5 and TRBJ2-3; no firm D call. This CDR3 has 14 residues. Trimming shortened V by 5 bases and J by 9 bases, and 18 bases separated the two germline ends. Germline V gives CDR1 LGHNT, CDR2 FRNRAP.

The chain has TRBV4-2 and TRBJ2-2; 9 bases fit TRBD1. The length of the CDR3 is 20 residues. J gave up 3 bases and V 4 bases, and 18 bases lay outside the gene matches. Germline CDR1 is LGHNA and CDR2 is YNFKEQ. This CDR3 is CASSLIAPLQGAGYTGELFF. The CDR3 DNA is TGTGCCAGCAGCCTCATCGCACCATTACAGGGGGCAGGATACACCGGGGAGCTGTTTTTT.

DNA of the CDR3: TGTGCCAGCAGTTTCTCGGCTAGCGGGGGGGCGACGAACACCGGGGAGCTGTTTTTT. It translates to CASSFSASGGATNTGELFF. This chain connects TRBV27 to TRBJ2-2, with 12 bases fitting TRBD2. Per germline, CDR1 MNHEY and CDR2 SMNVEV (reference sequence). The V segment lost 3 bases and the J segment 0 bases; nucleotides outside the gene matches: 8. This CDR3 comprises 19 residues.

The chain links TRBV10-3 to TRBJ2-3; 12 positions match TRBD2. The CDR3 consists of 17 residues. The trim removed 8 bases at V and 0 bases at J, leaving 9 bases unmatched. In germline, CDR1 is ENHRY, CDR2 SYGVKD. The CDR3: CAIGASGGGSSTDTQYF. DNA for the CDR3: TGTGCCATCGGAGCTAGCGGGGGGGGGTCTAGCACAGATACGCAGTATTTT.

This sequence joins TRBV5-6 and TRBJ2-5; D is undetermined. CDR1 is SGHDT and CDR2 is YYEEEE in the germline V gene. Trimming cost V 3 bases and J 7 bases, with 13 bases left between them. The CDR3 runs to 13 residues. The CDR3 bases are TGTGCCAGCAGCTCCCGGGTCGTGGGGACCCAGTACTTC. Protein: CASSSRVVGTQYF. Based on the CDR3 plus reference TRBV5-6 and TRBJ2-5, the full variable domain is DAGVTQSPTHLIKTRGQQVTLRCSPKSGHDTVSWYQQALGQGPQFIFQYYEEEERQRGNFPDRFSGHQFPNYSSELNVNALLLGDSALYLCASSSRVVGTQYFGPGTRLLVL.

In its sample, this clonotype was seen a few times. The chain recombines TRBV11-2 with TRBJ2-5; D call uncertain. This CDR3 has 13 residues. CDR1 is SGHAT and CDR2 is FQNNGV in the germline V gene. Trimming left V 5 bases short and J 2 bases short, with 9 bases between. In nucleotides, the CDR3 is TGTGCCAGCAGCCCTATGGTACAAGAGACCCAGTACTTC. Encoded protein: CASSPMVQETQYF.

The rearrangement links TRBV5-4 to TRBJ2-7, with 14 bases lining up with TRBD2. This CDR3 spans 17 amino acids. Germline values: CDR1 SGHNT, CDR2 YYREEE (reference sequence). V was clipped by 3 bases and J by 7 bases; unmatched bases: 12. CDR3 protein: CASSSKTSGGGGGEQYF. The CDR3 coding sequence is TGTGCCAGCAGCTCCAAGACTAGCGGGGGGGGCGGCGGGGAGCAGTACTTC.

V is TRBV10-3 and J is TRBJ1-3; 7 bases fit TRBD1. There are 15 residues in the CDR3. The V gene end was trimmed by 6 bases and the J gene end by 4 bases; junction bases not matched to a gene: 9. Germline CDR1 ENHRY, CDR2 SYGVKD. The CDR3 here is CAISGPDRRGNTIYF. In DNA form, the CDR3 reads TGTGCCATCAGCGGACCGGACAGGCGGGGAAACACCATATATTTT.

This clonotype was found a few times. V is TRBV6-4 and J is TRBJ2-1; 9 nucleotides align to TRBD2. This CDR3 has 13 amino acids. The V gene's germline CDR1 is MRHNA and CDR2 SNTAGT. After removal of 6 bases from V and 6 bases from J, the junction contained 3 bases not matched to a gene. The CDR3 loop is CASRGTSSNEQFF. The DNA for the CDR3 is TGTGCCAGCAGAGGGACTAGCAGCAATGAGCAGTTCTTC.

This chain links TRBV6-2 or TRBV6-3 with TRBJ2-1; D is perhaps TRBD1 (7 bases). Germline lookup yields CDR1 MNHEY and CDR2 SVGEGT. V was trimmed by 2 bases and J by 0 bases, leaving 17 bases between them. The CDR3 covers 18 residues. The CDR3 DNA follows: TGTGCCAGCAGTTACCCCCGGCAGGGGGGCGCCTCCTACAATGAGCAGTTCTTC. Amino acids: CASSYPRQGGASYNEQFF.

The sample holds many counts of this clonotype. This chain's CDR3 is CASSPTDSSYEQYF. The CDR3 nucleotides are TGTGCCAGCAGTCCCACGGACAGCTCCTACGAGCAGTACTTC. This chain connects TRBV12-3 or TRBV12-4 to TRBJ2-7; a weak D match, TRBD1 (6 bases). V was trimmed by 5 bases and J by 0 bases, leaving 11 bases between them. This CDR3 is 14 amino acids long.

The chain uses TRBV30 and TRBJ2-1; 14 bases are a match to TRBD2. Germline trimming cut 7 bases from V and 9 bases from J; bases unmatched to any gene: 11. Germline assignment: CDR1 GTSNPN and CDR2 SVGIG (reference sequence). The CDR3 is made up of 15 amino acids. CDR3 sequence: CASDATSGRAIEQFF. The CDR3 DNA reads as TGTGCCTCAGATGCGACTAGCGGGAGGGCGATTGAGCAGTTCTTC.

The gene calls are TRBV29-1 and TRBJ2-7; the match to TRBD2 covers 10 bases. The CDR3 spans 13 residues. CDR1 is SQVTM, CDR2 ANQGSEA, per germline. V gave up 2 bases and J gave up 4 bases; unmatched junction bases: 2. The CDR3 here is CSVETSGTYEQYF. The CDR3 nucleotides read TGCAGCGTTGAAACTAGCGGGACATACGAGCAGTACTTC.

This clonotype was seen more than once but under ten times. The chain joins TRBV25-1 to TRBJ2-2, with D maybe TRBD1 (6 bases). Deletions cut 0 bases from V and 6 bases from J, with 8 bases between. In germline, CDR1 is MGHDK, CDR2 SYGVNS. The CDR3 sequence is 14 residues long. CDR3 sequence: CASSEYAGAGELFF. The CDR3 DNA is TGTGCCAGCAGTGAATATGCAGGGGCCGGGGAGCTGTTTTTT.

This clonotype has a handful of counts. The chain has TRBV18 and TRBJ1-1; 7 bases are shared with TRBD1. The V and J ends lost 3 bases and 7 bases, in that order; junction bases with no gene match: 8. The CDR3 loop spans 14 amino acids. Germline CDR1 KGHSH, CDR2 LQKENI. DNA of the CDR3: TGTGCCAGCTCACCCTTGCGGGACAGAGATGAAGCTTTCTTT. It yields the protein CASSPLRDRDEAFF.

The chain combines TRBV30 with TRBJ2-1; 7 bases line up with TRBD2. CDR1 is GTSNPN and CDR2 is SVGIG in the germline V gene (reference sequence). This CDR3 contains 14 residues. Trimming removed 0 bases from V and 4 bases from J; junction bases left unmatched: 3. The CDR3 sequence: CAWSVGRGYNEQFF. Here the CDR3 DNA reads TGTGCCTGGAGTGTGGGGCGGGGGTACAATGAGCAGTTCTTC.

V and J are TRBV7-9 and TRBJ1-5, with D possibly matching TRBD1 (5 bases). This CDR3 comprises 15 residues. Trimming stripped 4 bases from V and 5 bases from J, with 15 bases between. Germline V gene lookup returns CDR1 SEHNR and CDR2 FQNEAQ (reference sequence). Written as DNA, the CDR3 is TGTGCCAGCAGCTCGGAGACAGAGGCCGATCAGCCCCAGCATTTT. Its translation is CASSSETEADQPQHF.

In its sample, this clonotype was seen a few times. The CDR3 sequence: CSVSWTGAYEQYF. In DNA form, the CDR3 reads TGCAGTGTTTCCTGGACAGGGGCCTACGAGCAGTACTTC. The chain joins TRBV20-1 to TRBJ2-7; 9 bases line up with TRBD1. Germline V gene lookup returns CDR1 DFQATT and CDR2 SNEGSKA (reference sequence). The CDR3 consists of 13 residues. Trimming took 7 bases from V and 2 from J; bases not matched to a gene: 6.

The table lists this clonotype with a few counts. The genes are TRBV12-3 or TRBV12-4 and TRBJ2-7; D uncertain. There are 12 residues in the CDR3. V lost 6 bases and J lost 4, with 10 bases in between. CDR3 sequence: CASSRVIYEQYF. The CDR3 DNA sequence: TGTGCCAGCAGCCGTGTAATTTACGAGCAGTACTTC.

This clonotype was counted between two and nine times. V usage is TRBV20-1 and J usage is TRBJ2-1, with 8 bases lining up with TRBD2. V was pared by 0 bases and J by 8 bases, with 9 bases of the junction left unmatched. CDR3 length equals 15 residues. Germline V lookup: CDR1 DFQATT, CDR2 SNEGSKA (reference sequence). DNA of the CDR3: TGCAGTGCTAGAGAAGGGACTAGGGCGGGGGATGAGCAGTTCTTC. This codes for CSAREGTRAGDEQFF.

This clonotype came up a few times. The V and J genes are TRBV12-3 or TRBV12-4 and TRBJ1-5, with a tentative D call TRBD1 (6 bases). The CDR3 totals 13 residues. Trimming removed 6 bases at V and 7 bases at J, with 13 bases between. CDR3 loop: CASSGQFGQPQHF. The CDR3 nucleotides are TGTGCCAGCAGCGGACAGTTCGGGCAGCCCCAGCATTTT.

The chain has TRBV6-2 or TRBV6-3 and TRBJ2-1; D unclear. The germline gives CDR1 MNHEY, CDR2 SVGEGT. Trimming removed 7 bases from V and 9 bases from J, with 10 bases in between. The CDR3 length is 11 residues. CDR3 in amino acids: CASTAWGEQFF. For the CDR3, the DNA is TGTGCCAGCACCGCGTGGGGTGAGCAGTTCTTC.

Only a few counts were recorded for this clonotype. The rearrangement uses TRBV15 and TRBJ2-3, with D tentatively TRBD2 (5 bases). Germline CDR1 and CDR2: LNHNV and YYDKDF (reference sequence). There are 15 residues in the CDR3. Between the trimmed V and J ends, which lost 1 base and 0 bases, there was a span of 8 bases. This CDR3 is CATSRGRGSTDTQYF. CDR3 nucleotides: TGTGCCACCAGCAGAGGTCGGGGAAGCACAGATACGCAGTATTTT.

The chain is built from TRBV24-1 and TRBJ2-1, with D possibly TRBD1 on 6 matching bases. The CDR3 is 16 residues long. Germline values: CDR1 KGHDR, CDR2 SFDVKD. V was cut by 9 bases and J by 6 bases, with 23 bases left in between. CDR3 sequence (DNA): TGTGCCACCGCCGCTGGGGGCCTGGTTTTCGCCAATGAGCAGTTCTTC. As protein: CATAAGGLVFANEQFF.

On this clonotype itself: With a much larger clone just one base away, this may be a read error. The chain uses TRBV29-1 and TRBJ1-1; the D is unclear. This CDR3 spans 15 amino acids. From germline, CDR1 is SQVTM and CDR2 ANQGSEA. The CDR3 DNA sequence: TGCAGCGTGGGGATACCCAAACCAATGAACACTGAAGTTTTCTTT. Protein product: CSVGIPKPMNTEVFF.

This rearrangement joins TRBV12-3 or TRBV12-4 to TRBJ1-2, with D unclear. This CDR3 contains 13 residues. V was cut by 5 bases and J by 6 bases, with 13 bases left in between. The CDR3 DNA follows: TGTGCCAGCAGTCCGGGATCTTTTGATGGCTACACCTTC. Amino acids: CASSPGSFDGYTF.

This clonotype came up a few times. The chain is built from TRBV9 and TRBJ2-3; D gene ambiguous. The CDR3 runs to 13 residues. Germline V gives CDR1 SGDLS, CDR2 YYNGEE. V dropped 3 bases and J dropped 3 bases, with 8 bases sitting between them. In DNA form, the CDR3 reads TGTGCCAGCAGCGAGGCGGTGACAGATACGCAGTATTTT. As protein: CASSEAVTDTQYF.

This clonotype was seen a few times. The rearrangement joins TRBV10-3 to TRBJ1-1; 10 bases are a match to TRBD1. The CDR3 length is 16 residues. V was clipped by 8 bases and J by 6 bases; unmatched bases: 15. Per the germline V gene, CDR1 is ENHRY and CDR2 is SYGVKD. The CDR3 is CAIGGQGGSVVPEAFF. The CDR3 nucleotides read TGTGCCATCGGAGGACAGGGGGGTAGTGTGGTTCCTGAAGCTTTCTTT.

The CDR3, as DNA: TGCGCCAGCAGTTCTAGCGGGGGGCTTCAGTTCTTC. It is translated as CASSSSGGLQFF. The chain recombines TRBV5-1 with TRBJ2-1; TRBD2 aligns across 11 bases. CDR3 length: 12 amino acids. The ends lost 5 bases at V and 13 bases at J; junction bases unmatched: 5. Per germline, CDR1 SGHRS and CDR2 YFSETQ.

This clonotype was seen many times. V gene TRBV10-3 combines with J gene TRBJ2-1, with 7 bases identical to TRBD1. There are 12 residues in the CDR3. The germline gives CDR1 ENHRY, CDR2 SYGVKD. J lost 9 bases, V lost 3 bases, and 2 bases had no gene match. CDR3 region: CAISDAGGEQFF. CDR3 sequence (DNA): TGTGCCATCAGTGATGCAGGGGGTGAGCAGTTCTTC.

As for this clonotype: The germline gene is not matched at one end of the junction; a read error may be the cause. The gene calls are TRBV30 and TRBJ2-1; D remains unclear. This CDR3 is 13 amino acids long. Per the germline V gene, CDR1 is GTSNPN and CDR2 is SVGIG (reference sequence). CDR3 sequence (DNA): TGTGCCTGGAGTGTTGGGCCGGCCCCCGGAGAGTCCTTC. It yields the protein CAWSVGPAPGESF.